This T cell receptor (beta chain) appears in the sequencing data of a study of blood T cell repertoires in COVID-19. Overall study: COVID-19 samples collected from the United States, Italy and Spain covered acute and convalescent phases. PBMCs, B-cell-depleted T cells, or T cells provided the cDNA or gDNA that made up the material.

Germline V gives CDR1 SGHNT, CDR2 YYREEE (reference sequence). The CDR3 spans 15 residues. Trimming took 4 bases from V and 4 from J; bases not matched to a gene: 8. In the original processing: The authors estimated nucleated cell counts from reference gene primer amplification. The method was immunoSEQ multiplex PCR; TCRdb's version includes in-frame clones alone and lacks a portion of them. Clonal size and the V and J genes are those of that table, whereas D and trimming came from the DNA. In the table there are more than 85,000 clones, approximately 82% of which are singletons. The sequence was collected from an elderly woman with acute or convalescent COVID-19. This chain connects TRBV5-4 to TRBJ2-7, with 10 bases lining up with TRBD2. The sample consisted of peripheral blood. The DNA for the CDR3 is TGTGCCAGCAGCATCCAGAGCGGGAGGGCTTACGAGCAGTACTTC. This encodes CASSIQSGRAYEQYF.